The entry that follows covers one T cell receptor (beta chain) sequence. This record belongs to a study of technical replicates of blood from several donors. The assay was immunoSEQ multiplex PCR, and TCRdb's table has in-frame clones only and misses some. This sample has 45,000 to 60,000 clones, with around 92% found just once. Sample: PBMCs. This receptor was obtained from a human donor in good health. Some clones in this sample may be carry-over from other donors' samples.

CDR3: CASSQTGKHGYGYTF. For the CDR3, the DNA is TGCGCCAGCTCCCAAACAGGGAAGCACGGCTATGGCTACACCTTC. V gene TRBV23-1 combines with J gene TRBJ1-2; D might be TRBD1 (6 bases). Being an ORF, TRBV23-1 has a function that is uncertain. V lost 8 bases, J lost 4 bases, and 20 bases lay in between. The CDR3 runs to 15 residues.